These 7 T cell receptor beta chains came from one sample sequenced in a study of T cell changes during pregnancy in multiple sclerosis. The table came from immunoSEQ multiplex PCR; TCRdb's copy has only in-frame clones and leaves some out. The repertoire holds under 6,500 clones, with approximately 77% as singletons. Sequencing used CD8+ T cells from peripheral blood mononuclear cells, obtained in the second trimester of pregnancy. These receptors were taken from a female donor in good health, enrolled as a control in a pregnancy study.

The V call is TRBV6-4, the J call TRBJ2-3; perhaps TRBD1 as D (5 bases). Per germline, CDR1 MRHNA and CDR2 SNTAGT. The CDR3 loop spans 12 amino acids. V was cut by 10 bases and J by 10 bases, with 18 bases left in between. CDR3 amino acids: CAISNRFCAQYF. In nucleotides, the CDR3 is TGTGCCATCTCCAACAGGTTTTGTGCGCAGTATTTT.

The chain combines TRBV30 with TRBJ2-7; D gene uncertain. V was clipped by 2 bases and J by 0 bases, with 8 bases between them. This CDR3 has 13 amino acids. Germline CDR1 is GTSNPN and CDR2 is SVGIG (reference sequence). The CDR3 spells CAWSIVNSYEQYF. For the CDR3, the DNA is TGTGCCTGGAGTATAGTAAACTCCTACGAGCAGTACTTC.

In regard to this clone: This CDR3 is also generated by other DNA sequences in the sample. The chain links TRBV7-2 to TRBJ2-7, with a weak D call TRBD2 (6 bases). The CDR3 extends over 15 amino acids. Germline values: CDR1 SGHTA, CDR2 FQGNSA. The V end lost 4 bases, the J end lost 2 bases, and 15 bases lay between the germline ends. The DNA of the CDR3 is TGTGCCAGCAGCTCATCCACCGGGGGAGCCTACGAGCAGTACTTC. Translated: CASSSSTGGAYEQYF.

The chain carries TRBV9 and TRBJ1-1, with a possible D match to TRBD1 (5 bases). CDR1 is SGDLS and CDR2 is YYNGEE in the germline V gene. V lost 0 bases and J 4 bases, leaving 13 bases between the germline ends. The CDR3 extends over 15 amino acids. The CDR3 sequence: CASSVGGMGGTEAFF. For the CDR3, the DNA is TGTGCCAGCAGCGTAGGGGGGATGGGGGGCACTGAAGCTTTCTTT.

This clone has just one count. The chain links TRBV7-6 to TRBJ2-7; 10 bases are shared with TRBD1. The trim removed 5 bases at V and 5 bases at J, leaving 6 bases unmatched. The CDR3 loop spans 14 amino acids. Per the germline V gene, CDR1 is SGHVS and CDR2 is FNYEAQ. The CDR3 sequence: CASSLQDRGDEQYF. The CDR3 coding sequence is TGTGCCAGCAGCCTACAGGACAGGGGGGACGAGCAGTACTTC.

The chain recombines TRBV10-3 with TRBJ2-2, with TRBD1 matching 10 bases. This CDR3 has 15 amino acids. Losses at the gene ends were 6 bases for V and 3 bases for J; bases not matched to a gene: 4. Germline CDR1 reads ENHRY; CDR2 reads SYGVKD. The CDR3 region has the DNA TGTGCCATCAGCCCGGACAGGGGGTACACCGGGGAGCTGTTTTTT. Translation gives CAISPDRGYTGELFF.

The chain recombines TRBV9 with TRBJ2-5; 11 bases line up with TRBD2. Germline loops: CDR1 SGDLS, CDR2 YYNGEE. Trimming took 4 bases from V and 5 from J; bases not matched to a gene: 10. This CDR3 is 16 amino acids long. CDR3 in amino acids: CASSLSTSGSWETQYF. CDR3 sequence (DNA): TGTGCCAGCAGCCTTAGCACTAGCGGGAGCTGGGAGACCCAGTACTTC.